These T cell receptor beta chains were read from a single sample in a study of the immune and genomic landscape of osteosarcoma. Libraries were prepared by immunoSEQ multiplex PCR; TCRdb keeps only in-frame clonotypes and omits some of them. The data show more than 8,000 clones, 55% to 75% seen once. Material for sequencing was osteosarcoma tumor tissue from the lung. The receptors originated from a human donor with osteosarcoma. CDR3s include the opening cysteine and the closing phenylalanine or tryptophan. Size values are once, few and many counts, or a class for expanded clones, and some rows have none.

>TRBV27|-
CASCLLGWYWVGNSPLHF
>TRBV27|-
CASSAGRASQLGDTQYF
>TRBV30|-
CAWSVAGGTQYF
>TRBV30|-
CAWSPSRVRGYNEQFF
>TRBV14|-
CASSQDWDGLNTGELFF
>TRBV6-1|-
CASSDLPGQGTYEQYF
>TRBV6-1|medium-sized
CASEPIAEGFKKLFF
>TRBV27|few
CASSLYGNSYNEQFF
>TRBV6-1|-
CASDRAENEKLFF
>TRBV19|-
CASHSGSGSNQPQHF
>TRBV5-1|few
CASSLLLAGGETQYF
>TRBV6-1|-
CASKSSGAYEQYF
>TRBV5-4|once
CASSFFGGRSTDTQYF
>TRBV6-4|-
CASSAELAGNEQFF
>TRBV30|-
CAWSVPQGSRNEQFF
>TRBV4-1|-
CASSQEEGGSGDTQYF
>TRBV6-1|-
CASSEGGIQTGELFF
>TRBV14|-
CASSPRTPTEAFF
>TRBV5-1|-
CASSPRLWYEQYF
>TRBV9|-
CASSVGAPVGGPVYGYTF
>TRBV5-5|-
CASSPRGRNQETQYF
>TRBV7-2|few
CASSLAALGQGGNNYGYTF
>TRBV1|-
CTSSPWEREFTDTQYF
>TRBV7-9|-
CASSSPTGTGTEQYF
>TRBV9|-
CASSPRQGITGYTF
>TRBV5-1|-
CASSFEGNQPQHF
>TRBV5-8|-
CASPRQSLPLAGMPYEQYF
>TRBV7-8|few
CASSLTLAGATDTQYF
>TRBV27|once
CASSRGTWGAAEAFF
>TRBV4-1|few
CASRFMGPNTEAFF
>TRBV5-1|-
CASSWRGQGPYEQYF
>TRBV7-6|-
CASSLKGLSEGGYNEQFF
>TRBV7-9|-
CASSPGGSETQYF
>TRBV2|-
CASSGELTSPNTGELFF
>TRBV27|-
CASSPRDLGGQYF
>TRBV9|-
CASSVEQGRTDTQYF
>TRBV27|-
CASSRGWEQYF
>TRBV14|-
CASSRREGLVADTQYF
>TRBV4-1|-
CASSQGSGSGYEQYF
>TRBV4-1|-
CASSPTGQGAGEQYF
>TRBV6-5|-
CASSYYLGQDEKLFF
>TRBV29-1|-
CSVAEVAATYEQYF
>TRBV27|-
CASSRDRVDEQYF
>TRBV14|-
CASSPDRTALPYF
>TRBV19|-
CASSTSGNSLGKTQYF
>TRBV7-9|-
CASIHESSYNEQFF
>TRBV5-3|once
CARSLGPDGREQYF
>TRBV10-3|-
CAISERGAPTNEKLFF
>TRBV7-9|-
CASSPDISGNTIYF
>TRBV7-9|-
CASSRGTSGMWYNEQFF
>TRBV19|once
CASSMTALDYYEQYF
>TRBV5-4|-
CASSFGRDQPQHF
>TRBV7-9|once
CASSFVGGGSADTQYF